This TCR beta chain was recorded in a study of T cell changes during pregnancy in multiple sclerosis. Clones were read by immunoSEQ multiplex PCR, and TCRdb kept only the in-frame ones, dropping some. The sample carries about 15,000 clones, less than 90% recorded once. The CDR3 has 12 amino acids. V gave up 10 bases and J gave up 6 bases; unmatched junction bases: 6. Germline-derived CDR1 and CDR2 are MNHEY and SMNVEV (reference sequence). The chain joins TRBV27 to TRBJ2-1; 7 bases are shared with TRBD2. The source material was CD8+ T cells from peripheral blood mononuclear cells, sampled in the third trimester of pregnancy. This clonotype was obtained from a female donor in good health, enrolled as a control in a pregnancy study. As DNA, the CDR3 is TGTGCCACCATTACTAGCGCCAATGAGCAGTTCTTC. Residues: CATITSANEQFF.